This T cell receptor (beta chain) was obtained from a study of CD8 T cells in Susac syndrome. Study results and caveats: The study's TCR sequencing and HLA analysis covered a relatively small number of individuals, and the study acknowledged this.

In the case of this clonotype: Its target is unknown.

Sequencing of TCR beta was undertaken in CD8+ and CD4+ T cells derived from blood. As controls, healthy donors matched for age and sex were used. An input of about 0.5 to 1 ug of RNA was subjected to reverse transcription using random hexamers. By means of immunoSEQ multiplex PCR, TCR beta CDR3 spanning 54 Vbeta and 13 Jbeta underwent amplification. TCRdb ran MiXCR on the immunoSEQ multiplex PCR reads and lists one entry per CDR3 protein. The sample has roughly 120,000 distinct CDR3 sequences, 95% to 98% seen once. Trimming pared 7 bases from V and 3 bases from J, leaving 13 bases between. The CDR3 runs to 13 residues. Germline loops: CDR1 SGHRS, CDR2 YFSETQ.

The chain is built from TRBV5-1 and TRBJ1-1; D gene ambiguous. This clonotype was obtained from a human donor in good health. Sequenced: CD4+ T cells from PBMCs. CDR3 in DNA: TGCGCCAGCTCCGGTTCAGCGGACACTGAAGCTTTCTTT. Protein sequence: CASSGSADTEAFF.